The clone carrying this T cell receptor (beta chain) was recorded many times. Its antigen is not identified. TCRdb itself ran the 5' RACE reads through MiXCR, one entry per CDR3 protein. Here the sample spans 1.5 million to 2 million distinct CDR3 sequences, around 33% being singletons. The CDR3 totals 13 residues. Trimming took off 4 bases at V and 4 bases at J, with 13 bases between the two ends. Looked up from germline, CDR1 is SQVTM and CDR2 is ANQGSEA. This sample was included in a study of identical twins. Notes on the study in general: Within monozygotic twins, out-of-frame TCR alpha sharing was underestimated by the models.

The sequence was collected from a newborn girl in good health. This rearrangement joins TRBV29-1 to TRBJ1-1; D is perhaps TRBD1 (6 bases). The sample consisted of cord blood. In nucleotides, the CDR3 is TGCAGCGTTGTTCCAGGGGCGCCCACTGAAGCTTTCTTT. Amino acids: CSVVPGAPTEAFF.